This TCR beta chain was sequenced for a study of Ad26.COV2.S vaccination and SARS-CoV-2 variants. Germline assignment: CDR1 LNHDA and CDR2 SQIVND (reference sequence). The ends were cut back, 7 bases at V and 2 bases at J, with 16 bases in the middle. CDR3 length: 15 residues. Measured with immunoSEQ multiplex PCR; TCRdb has only the in-frame clones, and not every one. The sample yields tens of thousands of clones, approximately 77% seen once. Study conclusions and caveats: Similar non-spike TCR breadth was observed in recipients of vaccine and of placebo.

Concerning this clone itself: What it recognizes is unknown.

The chain is built from TRBV19 and TRBJ2-3; D not certain. Here the sequenced sample was peripheral blood, taken after recovery from COVID-19. The TCR was taken from a human donor who had recovered from COVID-19. The CDR3 DNA reads as TGTGCCAGTACGTCGGCGTGGCGCACCACAGATACGCAGTATTTT. Amino acids: CASTSAWRTTDTQYF.